A selection of T cell receptor beta chains follows, all from one sample in a study of Graves' ophthalmopathy and Graves' hyperthyroidism. TCRdb independently ran MiXCR on the multiplex PCR reads; one entry per CDR3 protein. Of around 1.1 million distinct CDR3 sequences in the sample, 35% to 40% were seen once. The sequenced sample consisted of peripheral blood or thyroid tissue (not recorded which). These TCRs come from an adult man with Graves' hyperthyroidism. Each CDR3 is given with its conserved first and last residue. The order of the fields is clone size, D gene, J gene, V gene, CDR3 DNA, CDR3 protein. A D gene is named only where the DNA matches it firmly. The size entry is marked missing in some rows and otherwise reads once, few, many or a size class.

abundance: NA
d_gene: NA
j_gene: TRBJ2-5
v_gene: TRBV7-2
CDR3nt: TGTGCCAGCAGCTTAGAACCAGGGGCTCTCGATCGAGAGACCCAGTACTTC
CDR3aa: CASSLEPGALDRETQYF

abundance: NA
d_gene: NA
j_gene: TRBJ2-7
v_gene: TRBV9
CDR3nt: TGTGCCAGCAGCGTAGTACCTGCAGGACCCTACGAGCAGTACTTC
CDR3aa: CASSVVPAGPYEQYF

abundance: few
d_gene: TRBD1
j_gene: TRBJ2-2
v_gene: TRBV20-1
CDR3nt: TGCAGTGCCGAGCAGGACAGGTCGAACACCGGGGAGCTGTTTTTT
CDR3aa: CSAEQDRSNTGELFF

abundance: few
d_gene: NA
j_gene: TRBJ1-1
v_gene: TRBV14
CDR3nt: TGTGCCAGCAGCCCTCCAACAGTACTGGACACTGAAGCTTTCTTT
CDR3aa: CASSPPTVLDTEAFF

abundance: once
d_gene: NA
j_gene: TRBJ2-7
v_gene: TRBV24-1
CDR3nt: TGTGCCGGCAGCTCCATAGACGAGCAGTACTTC
CDR3aa: CAGSSIDEQYF

abundance: NA
d_gene: NA
j_gene: TRBJ1-2
v_gene: TRBV11-2
CDR3nt: TGTGCCAGCAGCTTATCGTACTCTAATGGCTACACCTTC
CDR3aa: CASSLSYSNGYTF

abundance: NA
d_gene: NA
j_gene: TRBJ2-5
v_gene: TRBV13
CDR3nt: TGTGCCAGCAGCTTTAGGGGGGACAGCTTTCAAGAGACCCAGTACTTC
CDR3aa: CASSFRGDSFQETQYF

abundance: few
d_gene: TRBD2
j_gene: TRBJ2-7
v_gene: TRBV10-3
CDR3nt: TGTGCCATCAGACCGAGCGGGGGCCACCAGTACGAGCAGTACTTC
CDR3aa: CAIRPSGGHQYEQYF

abundance: NA
d_gene: TRBD1
j_gene: TRBJ1-2
v_gene: TRBV10-3
CDR3nt: TGTGCCATCAGTGCCGGGACAGGGGGCCACTATGGCTACACCTTC
CDR3aa: CAISAGTGGHYGYTF

abundance: once
d_gene: NA
j_gene: TRBJ2-5
v_gene: TRBV7-3
CDR3nt: TGTGCCAGCAGCTTAGGATCGGGGGCCCAGACCCAGTACTTC
CDR3aa: CASSLGSGAQTQYF

abundance: many
d_gene: NA
j_gene: TRBJ1-2
v_gene: TRBV5-5
CDR3nt: TGTGCCAGCAGCTTGGATGGGGTTGGCTACACCTTC
CDR3aa: CASSLDGVGYTF

abundance: many
d_gene: NA
j_gene: TRBJ1-5
v_gene: TRBV4-2
CDR3nt: TGTGCCAGCAGTCCTAGCTCTCAGGGTAGCAATCAGCCCCAGCATTTT
CDR3aa: CASSPSSQGSNQPQHF

abundance: few
d_gene: NA
j_gene: TRBJ1-1
v_gene: TRBV12-3/TRBV12-4
CDR3nt: TGTGCCAGCCACGGCAGGGAATTCACTGAAGCTTTCTTT
CDR3aa: CASHGREFTEAFF

abundance: NA
d_gene: TRBD1
j_gene: TRBJ2-2
v_gene: TRBV10-3
CDR3nt: TGTGCCATCAGTGAGCGGGACAGGAGGAACACCGGGGAGCTGTCTTGG
CDR3aa: CAISERDRRNTGELSW

abundance: NA
d_gene: TRBD1
j_gene: TRBJ2-6
v_gene: TRBV11-2
CDR3nt: TGTGCCAGCAGCTTAGCGGGACAGGGGTACGGGGCCAACGTCCTGACTTTC
CDR3aa: CASSLAGQGYGANVLTF

abundance: NA
d_gene: TRBD1
j_gene: TRBJ2-5
v_gene: TRBV14
CDR3nt: TGTGCCAGCAGCCAAGGTTGGACAGGGGGCATTTGGGAGACCCAGTACTTC
CDR3aa: CASSQGWTGGIWETQYF

abundance: many
d_gene: NA
j_gene: TRBJ1-1
v_gene: TRBV4-1
CDR3nt: TGCGCCAGCAGACTAGGACAGCACACTGAAGCTTTCTTT
CDR3aa: CASRLGQHTEAFF

abundance: few
d_gene: TRBD1
j_gene: TRBJ1-1
v_gene: TRBV4-3
CDR3nt: TGCGCCAGCAGCCAACCGGACAGGGTGACTGAAGCTTTCTTT
CDR3aa: CASSQPDRVTEAFF

abundance: many
d_gene: NA
j_gene: TRBJ2-7
v_gene: TRBV7-2
CDR3nt: TGTGCCAGCAGCTTAGGATCCTGGAGGTCCTACGAGCAGTACTTC
CDR3aa: CASSLGSWRSYEQYF

abundance: few
d_gene: NA
j_gene: TRBJ1-1
v_gene: TRBV6-5
CDR3nt: TGTGCCAGCTGGGGGCAGCCGGCTGAAGCTTTCTTT
CDR3aa: CASWGQPAEAFF

abundance: many
d_gene: TRBD1
j_gene: TRBJ2-7
v_gene: TRBV7-2
CDR3nt: TGTGCCAGCACAAAGGGCGGGACAGGGGCATACGAGCAGTACTTC
CDR3aa: CASTKGGTGAYEQYF

abundance: NA
d_gene: NA
j_gene: TRBJ1-6
v_gene: TRBV19
CDR3nt: TGTGCCAGTAGTATCAACAGGGATTCACCCCTCCACTTT
CDR3aa: CASSINRDSPLHF

abundance: NA
d_gene: NA
j_gene: TRBJ1-5
v_gene: TRBV4-1
CDR3nt: TGCGCCAGCAGCCAAGAAAGCTCGGGGAGGGGGGCCCAGCCCCAGCATTTT
CDR3aa: CASSQESSGRGAQPQHF

abundance: once
d_gene: TRBD2
j_gene: TRBJ2-7
v_gene: TRBV20-1
CDR3nt: TGCAGTGCTAGAGATCGTAGCGGGCTTACACCGGGGGAGCAGTACTTC
CDR3aa: CSARDRSGLTPGEQYF

abundance: few
d_gene: NA
j_gene: TRBJ2-6
v_gene: TRBV27
CDR3nt: TGTGCCAGCAGTTTAAGGACGGACCTCTCTGGGGCCAACGTCCTGACTTTC
CDR3aa: CASSLRTDLSGANVLTF

abundance: NA
d_gene: TRBD1
j_gene: TRBJ1-5
v_gene: TRBV2
CDR3nt: TGTGCCAGCAGTCCAGGACAGGCTGGAAATCAGCCCCAGCATTTT
CDR3aa: CASSPGQAGNQPQHF

abundance: NA
d_gene: NA
j_gene: TRBJ1-2
v_gene: TRBV25-1
CDR3nt: TGTGCCAGCGGTGGGGCCGACGATGGCTACACCTTC
CDR3aa: CASGGADDGYTF

abundance: few
d_gene: NA
j_gene: TRBJ1-2
v_gene: TRBV20-1
CDR3nt: TGCAGTGCTCCAATGGGGGGCTACACCTTC
CDR3aa: CSAPMGGYTF

abundance: many
d_gene: TRBD1
j_gene: TRBJ1-5
v_gene: TRBV7-8
CDR3nt: TGTGCCAGCAGCCATAGACAGGGGGGGCAGCCCCAGCATTTT
CDR3aa: CASSHRQGGQPQHF

abundance: many
d_gene: NA
j_gene: TRBJ2-7
v_gene: TRBV29-1
CDR3nt: TGCAGCGTTGATGGGGGGCAATCCTACGAGCAGTACTTC
CDR3aa: CSVDGGQSYEQYF

abundance: many
d_gene: TRBD2
j_gene: TRBJ2-7
v_gene: TRBV7-8
CDR3nt: TGTGCCAGCAGCCCAGATGTTAGCGGGGGCTACTACGAGCAGTACTTC
CDR3aa: CASSPDVSGGYYEQYF

abundance: NA
d_gene: NA
j_gene: TRBJ2-7
v_gene: TRBV28
CDR3nt: TGTGCCAGTCGACTCGCCAGCTCCTACGAGCAGTACTTC
CDR3aa: CASRLASSYEQYF

abundance: NA
d_gene: NA
j_gene: TRBJ1-5
v_gene: TRBV10-3
CDR3nt: TGTGCCAGCAGTGAATGGATAAGCAGGGCTGTTGGCAATCAGCCCCAGCATTTT
CDR3aa: CASSEWISRAVGNQPQHF

abundance: few
d_gene: NA
j_gene: TRBJ2-2
v_gene: TRBV11-2
CDR3nt: TGTGCCAGCAGCTTAGGGGGACATTCGAACACCGGGGAGCTGTTTTTT
CDR3aa: CASSLGGHSNTGELFF

abundance: few
d_gene: NA
j_gene: TRBJ1-4
v_gene: TRBV5-6
CDR3nt: TGTGCCAGCAGCTTGTGGCAGGCCGGGGGTGAAAAACTGTTTTTT
CDR3aa: CASSLWQAGGEKLFF

abundance: many
d_gene: NA
j_gene: TRBJ1-5
v_gene: TRBV7-6
CDR3nt: TGTGCCAGCAGCGGCGCGGGCGCGAGTCAGCCCCAGCATTTT
CDR3aa: CASSGAGASQPQHF

abundance: many
d_gene: TRBD1
j_gene: TRBJ2-7
v_gene: TRBV20-1
CDR3nt: TGCAGTGCGCTGAGGACAGGGTGGGACGAGCAGTACTTC
CDR3aa: CSALRTGWDEQYF

abundance: NA
d_gene: NA
j_gene: TRBJ2-7
v_gene: TRBV4-1
CDR3nt: TGCGCCAGCAGCCAAGGTGCTTACAGCTACGAGCAGTACTTC
CDR3aa: CASSQGAYSYEQYF

abundance: few
d_gene: NA
j_gene: TRBJ2-2
v_gene: TRBV7-2
CDR3nt: TGTGCCAGCAGCGGAAGCGGAGGCGTCACCGGGGAGCTGTTTTTT
CDR3aa: CASSGSGGVTGELFF

abundance: many
d_gene: TRBD1
j_gene: TRBJ1-5
v_gene: TRBV13
CDR3nt: TGTGCCAGCAGCTCTGGGACGGCGGACAGGTATTTT
CDR3aa: CASSSGTADRYF

abundance: many
d_gene: TRBD2
j_gene: TRBJ2-5
v_gene: TRBV10-3
CDR3nt: TGTGCCACGCACGGGGGGGAGGGGCAAGAGACCCAGTACTTC
CDR3aa: CATHGGEGQETQYF

abundance: many
d_gene: TRBD2
j_gene: TRBJ2-7
v_gene: TRBV14
CDR3nt: TGTGCCAGCAGCCGGGGAACTAGCGGCGACTACGAGCAGTACTTC
CDR3aa: CASSRGTSGDYEQYF

abundance: many
d_gene: TRBD2
j_gene: TRBJ2-7
v_gene: TRBV7-8
CDR3nt: TGTGCCAGCAGCTTAGCGGGCCGGCTCGGGAGGGGAGACTACGAGCAGTACTTC
CDR3aa: CASSLAGRLGRGDYEQYF

abundance: NA
d_gene: TRBD1
j_gene: TRBJ1-2
v_gene: TRBV12-3/TRBV12-4
CDR3nt: TGTGCCAGCAGTCCCCTAGACAGGGGAGAGGTTGGCTACACCTTC
CDR3aa: CASSPLDRGEVGYTF

abundance: NA
d_gene: NA
j_gene: TRBJ1-5
v_gene: TRBV10-3
CDR3nt: TGTGCCAGCAGTTACCGGGGGGGCTATCAGCCCCAGCATTTT
CDR3aa: CASSYRGGYQPQHF